Below, 30 T cell receptor beta chains from the same sample are listed, as sequenced in a study of regulatory T cells in long-lasting Graves disease. Combining iRepertoire HTBI primers with Arm-PCR of CDR3 regions, the authors built TCR beta libraries. TCRdb independently ran MiXCR on the multiplex PCR reads; one entry per CDR3 protein. The sample has 600,000 to 800,000 distinct CDR3 sequences; 25% to 35% are singletons. Time point specified: persistent/refractory GD, antithyroid drugs over 5 years with positive TRAb. Isolated PBMC RNA provided the starting material for the TCR library. Sequencing used peripheral blood mononuclear cells (PBMCs), obtained when the disease was refractory, from a patient treated with antithyroid drugs. The source is a female donor with Graves disease.

This clonotype was recorded a few times. This rearrangement joins TRBV6-1 to TRBJ1-2; D gene unclear. There are 12 residues in the CDR3. Germline V lookup: CDR1 MNHNS, CDR2 SASEGT. The V end lost 6 bases, the J end lost 6 bases, and 11 bases lay between the germline ends. The CDR3 sequence is CASRERTNGYTF. The CDR3 nucleotides are TGTGCCAGCAGAGAGAGAACAAATGGCTACACCTTC.

This clonotype has ten or more counts. The chain employs TRBV2 and TRBJ2-7, with 12 nucleotides matching TRBD2. CDR1 SNHLY and CDR2 FYNNEI come from the germline V gene. Trimming at V came to 7 bases and at J to 4 bases, leaving 8 bases not matched to a gene. CDR3 length: 15 residues. The CDR3 loop reads CASILGLAGIYEQYF. In DNA, the CDR3 is TGTGCCAGCATCCTTGGACTAGCGGGAATATACGAGCAGTACTTC.

The rearrangement uses TRBV11-2 and TRBJ1-1; D not certain. Germline CDR1 reads SGHAT; CDR2 reads FQNNGV. V lost 0 bases to trimming and J lost 0 bases, with 11 bases between them. The CDR3 has 16 amino acids. The CDR3 nucleotides are TGTGCCAGCAGCTTAGACGGCAGGATGATGAACACTGAAGCTTTCTTT. Its translation: CASSLDGRMMNTEAFF.

A few counts support this clonotype. V gene TRBV12-3 or TRBV12-4 combines with J gene TRBJ2-7, with D hard to call. The V end lost 4 bases, the J end lost 6 bases, and 13 bases lay between the germline ends. The length of the CDR3 is 13 residues. CDR3 DNA: TGTGCCAGCAGTTCTCTACTGCTTGTCGAGCAGTACTTC. Its translation is CASSSLLLVEQYF.

The rearrangement uses TRBV5-1 and TRBJ1-4; D is undetermined. Germline lookup yields CDR1 SGHRS and CDR2 YFSETQ. The CDR3 runs to 13 residues. The ends were cut back, 4 bases at V and 7 bases at J, with 11 bases in the middle. The CDR3 bases are TGCGCCAGCAGCCTCCTCGGATTTGAAAAACTGTTTTTT. Protein sequence: CASSLLGFEKLFF.

The chain uses TRBV6-5 and TRBJ1-4; D is unresolved. This CDR3 is built from 17 residues. V dropped 0 bases and J dropped 8 bases, with 19 bases sitting between them. Germline V lookup: CDR1 MNHEY, CDR2 SVGAGI. The CDR3 is CASSYSRSWQVFEKLFF. The CDR3 DNA reads TGTGCCAGCAGTTACTCACGGTCTTGGCAGGTTTTCGAAAAACTGTTTTTT.

This clonotype was picked up a small number of times. The V call is TRBV6-5, the J call TRBJ1-1; D is undetermined. Trimming took 1 base from V and 1 from J, leaving 7 bases between them. The CDR3 spans 14 residues. The germline V gene encodes CDR1 MNHEY and CDR2 SVGAGI. The DNA for the CDR3 is TGTGCCAGCAGTTACTTTCGGGGGAACACTGAAGCTTTCTTT. Its translation is CASSYFRGNTEAFF.

The V and J genes are TRBV19 and TRBJ2-2; no reliable D call. Germline CDR1 and CDR2: LNHDA and SQIVND (reference sequence). Trimming pared 3 bases from V and 1 base from J, leaving 9 bases between. CDR3 size: 15 residues. CDR3 region: CASSILGGNTGELFF. In DNA form, the CDR3 reads TGTGCCAGTAGTATCCTCGGCGGGAACACCGGGGAGCTGTTTTTT.

This clonotype was picked up a small number of times. The rearrangement links TRBV20-1 to TRBJ2-7, with 8 bases aligning to TRBD1. The CDR3 runs 13 residues. V lost 5 bases and J lost 6; bases outside the gene matches: 9. Germline values: CDR1 DFQATT, CDR2 SNEGSKA (reference sequence). The CDR3 bases are TGCAGTGCTCTCGCTGGACAGGGTTTCGAGCAGTACTTC. It specifies CSALAGQGFEQYF.

The table lists this clonotype with many counts. The rearrangement uses TRBV7-6 and TRBJ2-5, with D maybe TRBD2 (5 bases). This CDR3 comprises 15 residues. In germline, CDR1 is SGHVS, CDR2 FNYEAQ. V shed 5 bases and J shed 1 base, with 14 bases lying between them. The CDR3 nucleotides are TGTGCCAGCAGCCCTAGCCGAACTCCCCAAGAGACCCAGTACTTC. The encoded protein is CASSPSRTPQETQYF.

A few counts support this clonotype. J is TRBJ1-5 and V is TRBV29-1; a possible D gene is TRBD1 (6 bases). The germline CDR1 and CDR2 sequences are SQVTM and ANQGSEA. V lost 8 bases, J lost 2 bases, and 16 bases lay in between. CDR3 length: 14 amino acids. The DNA of the CDR3 is TGCAGCTATAAGGAGGGGGGCGGCAATCAGCCCCAGCATTTT. It specifies CSYKEGGGNQPQHF.

The V gene is TRBV7-8, the J gene TRBJ2-7; weak D call: TRBD2 (8 bases). CDR1 and CDR2 (germline): SGHVS, FQNEAQ. The CDR3 consists of 17 residues. V gave up 1 base and J gave up 3 bases, with 19 bases separating them. The CDR3 reads CASSLEGAGTRLYEQYF. CDR3 DNA: TGTGCCAGCAGCTTAGAGGGGGCCGGGACTAGGCTCTACGAGCAGTACTTC.

In this sample, this clonotype turned up a few times. A single base separates this from a much larger clone, so it may be a read error. The rearrangement uses TRBV28 and TRBJ1-1, with D unclear. Germline CDR1 reads MDHEN; CDR2 reads SYDVKM. The CDR3 extends over 10 amino acids. Trimming took 8 bases from V and 1 from J, leaving 2 bases between them. The DNA for the CDR3 is TGTGCCAGCCAGAACACTGAAGCTTTCTTT. This encodes CASQNTEAFF.

The CDR3 DNA follows: TGTGCCAGCAGTTACTCCGTTGGCAGTGGGGTAGACACCATATATTTT. It codes for CASSYSVGSGVDTIYF. The chain has TRBV6-2 or TRBV6-3 and TRBJ1-3; D is undetermined. V dropped 0 bases and J dropped 8 bases, with 17 bases sitting between them. CDR3 length: 16 amino acids. The germline V gene has CDR1 MNHEY and CDR2 SVGEGT.

V and J are TRBV6-1 and TRBJ2-7; the D gene is possibly TRBD2 (5 bases). V lost 1 base, J lost 5 bases, and 15 bases lay in between. The CDR3 runs to 15 residues. CDR1 is MNHNS and CDR2 is SASEGT in the germline V gene. The CDR3 loop reads CASSEVGATNDEQYF. The CDR3 nucleotides are TGTGCCAGCAGTGAAGTTGGAGCGACTAACGACGAGCAGTACTTC.

The V gene is TRBV10-3, the J gene TRBJ1-1; no reliable D call. V lost 10 bases, J lost 0 bases, and 6 bases lay in between. CDR3 size: 11 residues. CDR1 ENHRY and CDR2 SYGVKD come from the germline V gene. This CDR3 reads CATEMNTEAFF. The CDR3 DNA follows: TGTGCCACCGAGATGAACACTGAAGCTTTCTTT.

The V call is TRBV3-1, the J call TRBJ2-1, with TRBD2 matching 10 bases. Germline trimming cut 1 base from V and 3 bases from J; bases unmatched to any gene: 3. CDR3 length equals 16 residues. Germline values: CDR1 LGHDT, CDR2 YNNKEL (reference sequence). This CDR3 is CASSQAASGSYNEQFF. The CDR3 DNA reads as TGTGCCAGCAGCCAAGCGGCTAGCGGGAGCTACAATGAGCAGTTCTTC.

This clonotype was counted only a few times. The genes are TRBV4-1 and TRBJ1-4; 7 positions match TRBD1. Germline CDR1 and CDR2: MGHRA and YSYEKL. Trimming cost V 0 bases and J 8 bases; bases outside gene matches: 18. The CDR3 is 19 residues long. The CDR3 loop is CASSQDPKTGRGFLEKLFF. The CDR3 DNA reads TGCGCCAGCAGCCAAGATCCTAAGACAGGGAGAGGTTTCCTCGAAAAACTGTTTTTT.

The chain couples TRBV20-1 to TRBJ1-3; no clear D. Germline V gives CDR1 DFQATT, CDR2 SNEGSKA (reference sequence). The V end was cut by 5 bases, the J end by 0 bases, with 14 bases between. The CDR3 has 15 residues. The chain's CDR3 is CSAALHRASGNTIYF. CDR3 DNA: TGCAGTGCTGCTCTCCACAGAGCCTCTGGAAACACCATATATTTT.

This clonotype was recorded many times. This chain links TRBV28 with TRBJ1-6; 8 bases are a match to TRBD1. Germline CDR1 and CDR2: MDHEN and SYDVKM. The J segment lost 17 bases and the V segment lost 4 bases, leaving 7 bases of the junction unmatched. The CDR3 covers 12 residues. The CDR3 DNA reads as TGTGCCAGCAGTTCCTCGACAGGGGCGATCCACTTT. Amino acid sequence: CASSSSTGAIHF.

This clonotype was seen only a few times. The chain has TRBV24-1 and TRBJ1-2; maybe TRBD1 (5 bases). The germline V gene has CDR1 KGHDR and CDR2 SFDVKD. The V end lost 1 base, the J end lost 4 bases, and 9 bases lay between the germline ends. This CDR3 contains 14 residues. Written as DNA, the CDR3 is TGTGCCACCAGTGATTTAAGAGGGGCCTATGGCTACACCTTC. Protein sequence: CATSDLRGAYGYTF.

This clonotype was recorded at least ten times. The V call is TRBV12-3 or TRBV12-4, the J call TRBJ2-5; TRBD2 is a possible D gene (6 bases). Trimming pared 2 bases from V and 3 bases from J, leaving 13 bases between. The CDR3 extends over 15 amino acids. Here the CDR3 reads CASSLRRGTEETQYF. The DNA for the CDR3 is TGTGCCAGCAGTTTACGGCGGGGAACGGAAGAGACCCAGTACTTC.

This clonotype was seen a few times. The chain has TRBV7-6 and TRBJ1-2; D unclear. V was trimmed by 1 base and J by 5 bases, leaving 17 bases between them. From germline, CDR1 is SGHVS and CDR2 FNYEAQ. The CDR3 is 16 amino acids. The CDR3 DNA reads TGTGCCAGCAGCTTAGGCACGCCCGTAACCCGTTATGGCTACACCTTC. The encoded protein is CASSLGTPVTRYGYTF.

The chain employs TRBV19 and TRBJ1-1, with 7 bases matching TRBD1. Germline-derived CDR1 and CDR2 are LNHDA and SQIVND (reference sequence). CDR3 size: 15 residues. The V gene end was trimmed by 7 bases and the J gene end by 4 bases; junction bases not matched to a gene: 12. CDR3 DNA sequence: TGTGCCAGTATGGCACAGGGGAAGGTCCTCACTGAAGCTTTCTTT. Translation gives CASMAQGKVLTEAFF.

This clonotype appeared many times. The V and J genes are TRBV28 and TRBJ1-5; 7 positions match TRBD1. The CDR3 length is 14 residues. V lost 5 bases, J lost 5 bases, and 6 bases stayed unmatched. Germline V gene sequence: CDR1 MDHEN, CDR2 SYDVKM. CDR3 nucleotide sequence: TGTGCCAGCAGTACTCGGGACAGCTATCAGCCCCAGCATTTT. It is translated as CASSTRDSYQPQHF.

The rearrangement joins TRBV6-1 to TRBJ1-2; 8 bases align to TRBD1. The CDR3 loop spans 17 amino acids. Trimming took 10 bases from V and 3 from J; bases not matched to a gene: 19. CDR1 and CDR2 from the germline V gene are MNHNS and SASEGT. The CDR3 region is CATRTEQGASRYYGYTF. The CDR3 nucleotides read TGTGCCACCAGAACGGAGCAGGGGGCAAGTCGGTACTATGGCTACACCTTC.

This clonotype was detected ten times or more. The rearrangement joins TRBV2 to TRBJ2-4; tentative D call: TRBD1 (6 bases). Per germline, CDR1 SNHLY and CDR2 FYNNEI. The CDR3 is 14 residues long. V dropped 6 bases and J dropped 6 bases, with 15 bases sitting between them. The CDR3: CASREQGALNIQYF. The CDR3 DNA sequence: TGTGCCAGCAGAGAACAGGGAGCCTTAAACATTCAGTACTTC.

This chain joins TRBV5-1 and TRBJ2-5; 7 bases align to TRBD1. J lost 4 bases, V lost 1 base, and 4 bases had no gene match. Germline V CDR1 and CDR2: SGHRS, YFSETQ. The CDR3 has 14 residues. The CDR3 nucleotides read TGCGCCAGCAGCTTGATGGGACAGCGAGAGACCCAGTACTTC. Translation: CASSLMGQRETQYF.

This clonotype was observed a few times. The genes are TRBV7-2 and TRBJ1-4; D is unresolved. Trimming removed 2 bases from V and 0 bases from J, with 7 bases in between. CDR1 SGHTA and CDR2 FQGNSA come from the germline V gene. This CDR3 contains 15 residues. The CDR3 here is CASSLFFATNEKLFF. The CDR3 coding sequence is TGTGCCAGCAGCTTATTTTTTGCAACTAATGAAAAACTGTTTTTT.

The chain has TRBV7-9 and TRBJ2-5; 8 nucleotides agree with TRBD2. V shed 5 bases and J 5 bases; nucleotides not matched to a gene: 13. This CDR3 is built from 16 residues. The V gene's germline CDR1 is SEHNR and CDR2 FQNEAQ (reference sequence). CDR3 sequence reads: CASSPSGGERPETQYF. The CDR3 DNA reads as TGTGCCAGCAGCCCCTCCGGGGGGGAGAGGCCTGAGACCCAGTACTTC.